The TCR beta chain described here comes from a study of OX40 agonist ivuxolimab in advanced cancers. The wider study: Every 2 weeks, ivuxolimab was infused into the patients intravenously at between 0.01 and 10 mg/kg. At around 83% male, the cohort had a mean age of around 56 years, ranging from about 23 to 80. General observations from the study: Some patients who did not respond also had low normalized T-cell clonal expansion. Within 6 weeks, CD4+ and CD8+ blood T cells expanded clonally at 0.1 to 3.0 mg/kg.

Method: immunoSEQ multiplex PCR; TCRdb's copy keeps in-frame clones and lacks some. This sample has around 77,000 clones, with about 85% found just once. As for this clone: The antigen remains unidentified.

V lost 3 bases, J lost 4 bases, and 4 bases stayed unmatched. Germline V gives CDR1 SGHRS, CDR2 YFSETQ. CDR3 length: 15 amino acids. The source is an adult with an advanced solid tumor such as melanoma, head and neck, liver or kidney cancer. This sample comprised CD4+ or CD8+ T cells sorted from blood, obtained in a trial of the OX40 agonist ivuxolimab. The rearrangement joins TRBV5-1 to TRBJ1-5, with 10 bases fitting TRBD1. The CDR3 sequence is CASSSGTGVNQPQHF. The DNA of the CDR3 is TGCGCCAGCAGCTCCGGGACAGGGGTTAATCAGCCCCAGCATTTT.